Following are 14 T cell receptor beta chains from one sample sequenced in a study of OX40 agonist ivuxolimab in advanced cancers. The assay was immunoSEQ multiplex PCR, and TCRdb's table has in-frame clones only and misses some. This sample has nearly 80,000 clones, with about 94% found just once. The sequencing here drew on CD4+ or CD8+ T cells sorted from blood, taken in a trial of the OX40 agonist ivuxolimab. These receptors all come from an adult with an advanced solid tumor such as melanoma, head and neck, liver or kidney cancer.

The DNA for the CDR3 is TGCGCCAGCGCGATGGGGGGCTCCTACAATGAGCAGTTCTTC. This codes for CASAMGGSYNEQFF. The gene calls are TRBV4-3 and TRBJ2-1, with a weak D call TRBD2 (6 bases). Trimming removed 8 bases from V and 0 bases from J, with 11 bases in between. This CDR3 is built from 14 residues. From germline, CDR1 is LGHNA and CDR2 YSLEER.

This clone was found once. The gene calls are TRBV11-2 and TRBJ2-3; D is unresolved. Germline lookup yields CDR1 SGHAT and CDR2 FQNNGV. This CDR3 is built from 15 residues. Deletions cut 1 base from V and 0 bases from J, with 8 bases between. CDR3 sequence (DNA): TGTGCCAGCAGCTTAGGAACGGAAAGCACAGATACGCAGTATTTT. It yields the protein CASSLGTESTDTQYF.

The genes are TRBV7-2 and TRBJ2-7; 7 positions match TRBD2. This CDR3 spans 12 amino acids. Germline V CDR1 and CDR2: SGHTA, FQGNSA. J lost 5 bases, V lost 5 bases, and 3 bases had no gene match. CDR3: CASSGRADEQYF. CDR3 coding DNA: TGTGCCAGCAGCGGGAGGGCCGACGAGCAGTACTTC. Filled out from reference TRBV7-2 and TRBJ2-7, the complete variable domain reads GAGVSQSPSNKVTEKGKDVELRCDPISGHTALYWYRQSLGQGLEFLIYFQGNSAPDKSGLPSDRFSAERTGGSVSTLTIQRTQQEDSAVYLCASSGRADEQYFGPGTRLTVT.

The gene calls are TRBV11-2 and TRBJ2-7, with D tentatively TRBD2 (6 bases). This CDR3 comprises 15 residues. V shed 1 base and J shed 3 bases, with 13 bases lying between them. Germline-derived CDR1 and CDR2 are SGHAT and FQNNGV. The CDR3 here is CASSLGGVRDYEQYF. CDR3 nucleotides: TGTGCCAGCAGCTTAGGCGGGGTGAGAGACTACGAGCAGTACTTC.

The CDR3 nucleotides read TGTGCCACCAGCATACTAGCGGGAGTGACCGGGGAGCTGTTTTTT. Its translation: CATSILAGVTGELFF. V is TRBV15 and J is TRBJ2-2, with 11 bases aligning to TRBD2. V was clipped by 4 bases and J by 5 bases; unmatched bases: 3. Per germline, CDR1 LNHNV and CDR2 YYDKDF (reference sequence). The CDR3 extends over 15 amino acids. The full variable domain, its missing parts supplied by reference TRBV15 and TRBJ2-2, is DAMVIQNPRYQVTQFGKPVTLSCSQTLNHNVMYWYQQKSSQAPKLLFHYYDKDFNNEADTPDNFQSRRPNTSFCFLDIRSPGLGDTAMYLCATSILAGVTGELFFGEGSRLTVL.

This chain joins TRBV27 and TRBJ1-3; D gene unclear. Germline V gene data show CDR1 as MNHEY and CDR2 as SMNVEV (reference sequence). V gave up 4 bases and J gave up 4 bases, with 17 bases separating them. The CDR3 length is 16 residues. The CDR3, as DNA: TGTGCCAGCAGTTCTCTCCTTCGGTCCTCCGGAAACACCATATATTTT. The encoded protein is CASSSLLRSSGNTIYF.

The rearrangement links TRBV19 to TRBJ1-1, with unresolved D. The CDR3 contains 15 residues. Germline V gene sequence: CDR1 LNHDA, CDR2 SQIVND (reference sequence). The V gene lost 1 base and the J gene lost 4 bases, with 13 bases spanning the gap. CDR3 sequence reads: CASSIGGSSGTEAFF. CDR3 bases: TGTGCCAGTAGTATAGGAGGAAGCTCCGGCACTGAAGCTTTCTTT.

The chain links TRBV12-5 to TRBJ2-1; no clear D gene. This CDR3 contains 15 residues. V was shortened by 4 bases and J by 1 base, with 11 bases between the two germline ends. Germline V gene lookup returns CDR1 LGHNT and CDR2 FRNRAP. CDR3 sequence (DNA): TGTGCTAGTGGTTCGACCGGTTTGTCCTACAATGAGCAGTTCTTC. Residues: CASGSTGLSYNEQFF.

The CDR3 region is CASSPPGGYEQYF. CDR3 in DNA: TGTGCCAGCAGTCCCCCTGGAGGCTACGAGCAGTACTTC. V and J are TRBV28 and TRBJ2-7, with D possibly TRBD2 on 5 matching bases. Germline V gene data show CDR1 as MDHEN and CDR2 as SYDVKM. This CDR3 is built from 13 residues. V lost 5 bases and J 3 bases, leaving 11 bases between the germline ends. The variable domain in full, with the rest retrieved from reference TRBV28 and TRBJ2-7, is DVKVTQSSRYLVKRTGEKVFLECVQDMDHENMFWYRQDPGLGLRLIYFSYDVKMKEKGDIPEGYSVSREKKERFSLILESASTNQTSMYLCASSPPGGYEQYFGPGTRLTVT.

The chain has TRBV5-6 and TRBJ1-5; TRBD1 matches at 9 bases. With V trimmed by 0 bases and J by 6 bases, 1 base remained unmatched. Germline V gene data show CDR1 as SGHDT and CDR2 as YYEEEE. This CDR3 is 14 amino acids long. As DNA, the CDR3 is TGTGCCAGCAGCTTGGGACAGGGGGTTCAGCCCCAGCATTTT. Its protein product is CASSLGQGVQPQHF. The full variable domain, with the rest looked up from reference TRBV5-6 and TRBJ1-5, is DAGVTQSPTHLIKTRGQQVTLRCSPKSGHDTVSWYQQALGQGPQFIFQYYEEEERQRGNFPDRFSGHQFPNYSSELNVNALLLGDSALYLCASSLGQGVQPQHFGDGTRLSIL.

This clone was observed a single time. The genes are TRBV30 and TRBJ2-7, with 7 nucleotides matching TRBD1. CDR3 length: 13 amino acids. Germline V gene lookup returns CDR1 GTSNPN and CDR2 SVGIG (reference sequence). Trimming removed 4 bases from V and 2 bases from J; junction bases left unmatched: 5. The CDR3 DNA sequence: TGTGCCTGGAATCGGGACAGTGCCTACGAGCAGTACTTC. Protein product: CAWNRDSAYEQYF.

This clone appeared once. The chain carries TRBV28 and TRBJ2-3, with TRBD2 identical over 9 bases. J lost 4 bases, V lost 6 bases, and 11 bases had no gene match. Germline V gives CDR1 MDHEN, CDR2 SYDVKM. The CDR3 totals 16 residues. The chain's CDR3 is CASSATSGYAADTQYF. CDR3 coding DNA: TGTGCCAGCAGCGCAACTAGCGGGTATGCGGCAGATACGCAGTATTTT.

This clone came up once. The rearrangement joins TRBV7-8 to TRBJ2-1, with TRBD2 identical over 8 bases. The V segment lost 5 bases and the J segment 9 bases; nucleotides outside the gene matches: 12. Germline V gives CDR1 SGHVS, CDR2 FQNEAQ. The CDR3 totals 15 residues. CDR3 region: CASSLLAGEGSEQFF. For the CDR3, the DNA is TGTGCCAGCAGCCTGCTAGCGGGCGAGGGGAGTGAGCAGTTCTTC.

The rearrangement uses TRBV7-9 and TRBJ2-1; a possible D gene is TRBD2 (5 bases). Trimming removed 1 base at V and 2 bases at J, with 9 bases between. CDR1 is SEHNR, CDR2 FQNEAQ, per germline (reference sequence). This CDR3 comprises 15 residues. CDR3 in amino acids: CASSLVLATYNEQFF. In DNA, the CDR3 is TGTGCCAGCAGCTTAGTTTTAGCGACCTACAATGAGCAGTTCTTC.